A single TCR beta chain is shown here with its context. Trimming left V 8 bases short and J 0 bases short, with 12 bases between. The CDR3 has 14 residues. CDR1 and CDR2 (germline): SGHAT, FQNNGV. The entry originates in a study of blood T cell repertoires in COVID-19. Profiling relied on immunoSEQ multiplex PCR, and the TCRdb table lists in-frame clones only, not all of them. The sample includes around 190,000 clones, roughly 77% of them seen just once. This TCR derives from a woman aged 35 to 49 with COVID-19, enrolled during active disease. The V and J genes are TRBV11-2 and TRBJ2-3, with D perhaps matching TRBD1 (6 bases). Source material: peripheral blood. CDR3 in DNA: TGTGCCAGCCAAAGGGGGTATAGCACAGATACGCAGTATTTT. Protein: CASQRGYSTDTQYF.